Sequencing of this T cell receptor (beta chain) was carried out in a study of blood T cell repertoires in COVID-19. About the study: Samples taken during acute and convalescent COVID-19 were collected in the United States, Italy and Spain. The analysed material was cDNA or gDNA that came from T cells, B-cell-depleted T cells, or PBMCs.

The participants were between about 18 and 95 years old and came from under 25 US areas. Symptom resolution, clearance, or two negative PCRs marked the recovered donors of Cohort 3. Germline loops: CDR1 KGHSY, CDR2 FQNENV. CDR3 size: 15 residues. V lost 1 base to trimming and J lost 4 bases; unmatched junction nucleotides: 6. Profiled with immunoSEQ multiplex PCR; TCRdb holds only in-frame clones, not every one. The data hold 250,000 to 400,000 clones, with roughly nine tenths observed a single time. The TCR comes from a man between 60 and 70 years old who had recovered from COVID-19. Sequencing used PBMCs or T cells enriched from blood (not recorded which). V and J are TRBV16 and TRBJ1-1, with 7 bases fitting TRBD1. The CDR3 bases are TGTGCCAGCAGCCAATTTCTGAAGGGGGCCACTGAAGCTTTCTTT. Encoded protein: CASSQFLKGATEAFF.